This entry lists 19 T cell receptor beta chains sequenced from one sample in a study of blood T cell repertoires in COVID-19. The method was immunoSEQ multiplex PCR; TCRdb's version includes in-frame clones alone and lacks a portion of them. This sample has about 250,000 clones, with roughly nine tenths found just once. Sequencing was done on a sample of PBMCs or T cells enriched from blood (not recorded which). These receptors came from a woman younger than 35 who had recovered from COVID-19.

The V call is TRBV7-9, the J call TRBJ1-2; D possibly corresponds to TRBD1 (5 bases). This CDR3 region has 15 residues. Germline CDR1 reads SEHNR; CDR2 reads FQNEAQ (reference sequence). Between the trimmed V and J ends, which lost 3 bases and 4 bases, there was a span of 15 bases. The CDR3 DNA reads TGTGCCAGCAGCTTTGTCGGGGGTTCCCTCTATGGCTACACCTTC. As protein: CASSFVGGSLYGYTF.

CDR3 sequence (DNA): TGTGCCAGCAGAGGAGGGACTGAAGCTTTCTTT. Its protein product is CASRGGTEAFF. The V and J genes are TRBV27 and TRBJ1-1; D uncertain. The V and J ends lost 6 bases and 5 bases respectively, with 7 bases between them. Germline V gene sequence: CDR1 MNHEY, CDR2 SMNVEV (reference sequence). The CDR3 is 11 residues long.

This clone was counted a single time. This chain uses TRBV27 with TRBJ1-5, with a weak D call TRBD1 (5 bases). This CDR3 region has 15 residues. V lost 8 bases to trimming and J lost 0 bases, with 14 bases between them. CDR1 is MNHEY and CDR2 is SMNVEV in the germline V gene (reference sequence). The CDR3 nucleotides are TGTGCCAGCGGCCTGGGAGGGACTAGCAATCAGCCCCAGCATTTT. Protein sequence: CASGLGGTSNQPQHF.

The chain employs TRBV18 and TRBJ2-7, with TRBD2 as a possible D gene (7 bases). Between the trimmed V and J ends, which lost 6 bases and 3 bases, there was a span of 15 bases. In germline, CDR1 is KGHSH, CDR2 LQKENI. CDR3 size: 14 residues. The CDR3 loop is CASSLGGGLYEQYF. The DNA of the CDR3 is TGTGCCAGCTCGCTAGGGGGGGGGCTCTACGAGCAGTACTTC.

J is TRBJ2-1 and V is TRBV5-5, with 11 bases identical to TRBD2. The germline V gene has CDR1 SGHKS and CDR2 YYEKEE (reference sequence). V lost 3 bases, J lost 4 bases, and 6 bases stayed unmatched. This CDR3 contains 16 residues. The CDR3 DNA follows: TGTGCCAGCAGCTCACTCTCTAGCGGGGGGTACAATGAGCAGTTCTTC. Protein product: CASSSLSSGGYNEQFF.

The chain carries TRBV6-5 and TRBJ2-1, with no clear D. Germline V gene lookup returns CDR1 MNHEY and CDR2 SVGAGI. V was cut by 6 bases and J by 10 bases, with 10 bases left in between. The CDR3 contains 11 residues. CDR3 bases: TGTGCCAGCAGATTTATCGAGGAGCAGTTCTTC. Its protein product is CASRFIEEQFF.

The chain employs TRBV28 and TRBJ2-3; TRBD2 matches 11 bases. With 6 bases clipped from V and 3 bases from J, the junction kept 11 bases outside the gene matches. CDR1 and CDR2 from the germline V gene are MDHEN and SYDVKM. The CDR3 covers 17 residues. CDR3 coding DNA: TGTGCCAGCAGCTTAGGGGCTAGCGGGGGGCAGACAGATACGCAGTATTTT. Translated: CASSLGASGGQTDTQYF.

The rearrangement joins TRBV7-9 to TRBJ2-5; TRBD1 matches at 9 bases. The CDR3 runs 16 residues. Germline CDR1 SEHNR, CDR2 FQNEAQ (reference sequence). V lost 1 base and J lost 1; bases outside the gene matches: 4. The CDR3 region has the DNA TGTGCCAGCAGCTTAGTGGACAGGGGACTCCAAGAGACCCAGTACTTC. It specifies CASSLVDRGLQETQYF.

This chain uses TRBV9 with TRBJ1-2, with D unresolved. Trimming took off 0 bases at V and 5 bases at J, with 14 bases between the two ends. CDR1 is SGDLS, CDR2 YYNGEE, per germline. The CDR3 has 15 amino acids. The CDR3 here is CASSVDEAPQYGYTF. The CDR3 DNA reads as TGTGCCAGCAGCGTAGATGAAGCGCCTCAGTATGGCTACACCTTC.

The chain joins TRBV18 to TRBJ2-3; 8 positions agree with TRBD1. Germline CDR1 is KGHSH and CDR2 is LQKENI. Trimming cost V 1 base and J 9 bases; bases outside gene matches: 9. This CDR3 is 15 amino acids long. In nucleotides, the CDR3 is TGTGCCAGCTCACCACTGGACAGGGAAGGGGAGACGCAGTATTTT. Its translation is CASSPLDREGETQYF.

This clone was counted a few times. This rearrangement joins TRBV10-1 to TRBJ2-2; no definite D call. V dropped 3 bases and J dropped 5 bases, with 13 bases sitting between them. Per germline, CDR1 WNHNN and CDR2 SYGVQD (reference sequence). This CDR3 spans 15 amino acids. CDR3 residues: CASSEQPGRTGELFF. The CDR3 DNA sequence: TGCGCCAGCAGTGAACAGCCCGGAAGGACCGGGGAGCTGTTTTTT.

The rearrangement joins TRBV5-8 to TRBJ2-5, with 8 bases aligning to TRBD2. Germline CDR1 and CDR2: SGHTS and YDEGEE. The V gene end was trimmed by 4 bases and the J gene end by 5 bases; junction bases not matched to a gene: 16. This CDR3 contains 17 residues. CDR3 sequence reads: CASSRRTGGHLRETQYF. The CDR3 bases are TGTGCCAGCAGCCGGAGGACGGGGGGGCATCTCAGGGAGACCCAGTACTTC.

This chain links TRBV29-1 with TRBJ2-3; D is unresolved. The V end lost 4 bases, the J end lost 5 bases, and 16 bases lay between the germline ends. The V gene's germline CDR1 is SQVTM and CDR2 ANQGSEA. CDR3 size: 14 residues. CDR3 amino acids: CSVVSPLRVDTQYF. CDR3 nucleotide sequence: TGCAGCGTTGTGTCGCCCTTAAGAGTAGATACGCAGTATTTT.

The V and J genes are TRBV19 and TRBJ1-1; weak D call: TRBD1 (5 bases). V dropped 8 bases and J dropped 0 bases, with 13 bases sitting between them. The CDR3 extends over 14 amino acids. The germline CDR1 and CDR2 sequences are LNHDA and SQIVND (reference sequence). In nucleotides, the CDR3 is TGTGCCAGTCGACCGGGACTGCTGAACACTGAAGCTTTCTTT. It encodes CASRPGLLNTEAFF.

The J gene is TRBJ2-1, the V gene TRBV10-3, with 8 bases identical to TRBD1. The CDR3 is 16 residues long. The junction had 4 bases not matched to a gene; V was cut back by 3 bases and J by 0 bases. From germline, CDR1 is ENHRY and CDR2 SYGVKD. CDR3 protein: CAISERTGSSYNEQFF. The CDR3 coding sequence is TGTGCCATCAGTGAACGGACAGGGAGCTCCTACAATGAGCAGTTCTTC.

The gene calls are TRBV19 and TRBJ2-2; maybe TRBD2 (7 bases). The CDR3 is made up of 15 amino acids. Trimming stripped 7 bases from V and 5 bases from J, with 17 bases between. Per germline, CDR1 LNHDA and CDR2 SQIVND (reference sequence). The chain's CDR3 is CASTAGASRTGELFF. CDR3 sequence (DNA): TGTGCCAGTACTGCGGGGGCTTCAAGAACCGGGGAGCTGTTTTTT.

The chain is built from TRBV10-3 and TRBJ1-5; tentatively, D is TRBD1 (5 bases). This CDR3 has 14 amino acids. Trimming removed 8 bases from V and 1 base from J, with 12 bases in between. Germline CDR1 ENHRY, CDR2 SYGVKD. CDR3 region: CAISGVRSNQPQHF. CDR3 DNA sequence: TGTGCCATCTCGGGGGTCCGGAGCAATCAGCCCCAGCATTTT.

This clone was found a few times. This chain joins TRBV2 and TRBJ1-1, with 8 bases identical to TRBD1. The CDR3 is made up of 14 amino acids. With 5 bases clipped from V and 2 bases from J, the junction kept 4 bases outside the gene matches. Looked up from germline, CDR1 is SNHLY and CDR2 is FYNNEI. CDR3 nucleotide sequence: TGTGCCAGCAGTATCGACAGGGGCAACACTGAAGCTTTCTTT. This gives the protein CASSIDRGNTEAFF.

This sequence joins TRBV18 and TRBJ2-2; D is unclear. Germline-derived CDR1 and CDR2 are KGHSH and LQKENI. With 3 bases removed from V and 0 bases from J, the gap between germline ends came to 11 bases. The CDR3 consists of 16 residues. The CDR3 coding sequence is TGTGCCAGCTCACCCCGCGGCAGCGCGAACACCGGGGAGCTGTTTTTT. Amino acid sequence: CASSPRGSANTGELFF. Looking up the rest from reference TRBV18 and TRBJ2-2 gives the full variable domain: NAGVMQNPRHLVRRRGQEARLRCSPMKGHSHVYWYRQLPEEGLKFMVYLQKENIIDESGMPKERFSAEFPKEGPSILRIQQVVRGDSAAYFCASSPRGSANTGELFFGEGSRLTVL.